The clone carrying this T cell receptor beta chain was detected ten times or more. This sample is part of a study of blood T cell repertoires in COVID-19. Sequencing used immunoSEQ multiplex PCR; TCRdb keeps in-frame clones, though not all of them. This sample has just under 150,000 clones; approximately 89% occur once, and the top ten carry roughly 1.6%. Trimming cost V 4 bases and J 2 bases, with 15 bases left between them. This CDR3 is built from 15 residues. Per the germline V gene, CDR1 is SGHRS and CDR2 is YFSETQ. The chain links TRBV5-1 to TRBJ1-1; D perhaps matches TRBD1 (6 bases). The receptor was derived from a human donor in a cohort sampled during active COVID-19. Sequencing was performed on peripheral blood. DNA of the CDR3: TGCGCCAGCAGCACGGGACACGGCGGTAACACTGAAGCTTTCTTT. This sequence encodes CASSTGHGGNTEAFF.